Sequencing of this T cell receptor beta chain was carried out in a study of beta chain features in type 1 diabetes. Broader study findings: Shorter TCRB CDR3s, moderately but significantly so, were found in Type 1 diabetes patients in all four CD4+ subsets.

Germline V gene lookup returns CDR1 LNHDA and CDR2 SQIVND (reference sequence). CDR3 length equals 13 residues. The germline V and J ends were trimmed by 1 base and 1 base, with 4 bases remaining between them. On this clone: Antigen unknown.

The authors reverse transcribed all of the isolated RNA, so sequencing captured expressed TCRB transcripts. The repertoire was sequenced with immunoSEQ multiplex PCR; TCRdb's copy has only in-frame clones and lacks some. This sample has 600,000 to 750,000 clones, with around an eighth found just once. Based on CD45RO/CCR7/CD25/CD127/CD95/CD27, CD4+ regulatory, stem cell-like memory, naive and central memory cells were sorted. This chain links TRBV19 with TRBJ1-1; D is unresolved. The source material was naive CD4+ T cells from blood. This receptor was identified in a man aged 30 to 39 with type 1 diabetes. The CDR3 DNA sequence: TGTGCCAGTAGTATAGGACAGAACACTGAAGCTTTCTTT. This sequence encodes CASSIGQNTEAFF.